Shown below are 21 T cell receptor beta chains from a single sample sequenced in a study of CXCR3-negative and CXCR3-positive naive CD8 T cells. Study results and limitations: Higher TRB CDR3 hydrophobicity marked CXCR3-positive naive cells relative to CXCR3-negative naive cells.

No antigen is known for these receptors. 5' RACE that incorporated UMI labels was used to prepare the TRB cDNA libraries. TCRdb reprocessed the 5' RACE reads, keeping one entry per CDR3 protein, no DNA. This sample's table has 55,000 to 70,000 distinct CDR3 sequences. Sequencing input: naive CXCR3+ CD8+ T cells from blood. Subset defined: CD45RO-CCR7+CD27+CD95- naive CD8+ T cells expressing CXCR3 (TNR3+). These receptors were obtained from a human donor in good health. Some clones in this sample may be carry-over from other donors' samples.

This chain connects TRBV6-5 to TRBJ2-2; TCRdb lists TRBD1, though no DNA is available to test this call. The CDR3 consists of 16 residues. Germline CDR1 and CDR2: MNHEY and SVGAGI. CDR3 protein: CASSYDGASNTGELFF.

V is TRBV18 and J is TRBJ2-7; the TCRdb call, TRBD2, lacks DNA for checking. Germline V gives CDR1 KGHSH, CDR2 LQKENI. The CDR3 runs 16 residues. The CDR3: CAGSRYETSGAYEQYF.

The rearrangement joins TRBV29-1 to TRBJ2-7; TCRdb picks TRBD2, but there is no DNA to check that call. Looked up from germline, CDR1 is SQVTM and CDR2 is ANQGSEA. This CDR3 spans 15 amino acids. CDR3 residues: CSVEDPAGGPHEQYF.

This chain uses TRBV28 with TRBJ2-3; the TRBD1 assignment by TCRdb is unverifiable without DNA. The germline gives CDR1 MDHEN, CDR2 SYDVKM. The CDR3 sequence is 21 residues long. This chain's CDR3 is CASSLPADRGLARPPLYTQYF. The full variable domain, with the rest looked up from reference TRBV28 and TRBJ2-3, is DVKVTQSSRYLVKRTGEKVFLECVQDMDHENMFWYRQDPGLGLRLIYFSYDVKMKEKGDIPEGYSVSREKKERFSLILESASTNQTSMYLCASSLPADRGLARPPLYTQYFGPGTRLTVL.

The rearrangement uses TRBV2 and TRBJ2-5; without DNA, the TCRdb call of TRBD1 cannot be checked. Germline CDR1 SNHLY, CDR2 FYNNEI. This CDR3 has 17 residues. The chain's CDR3 is CASSGLVETGDQETQYF.

This chain connects TRBV7-9 to TRBJ2-1; absent DNA, TCRdb's TRBD2 call cannot be checked. The CDR3 has 23 amino acids. Germline CDR1 is SEHNR and CDR2 is FQNEAQ (reference sequence). The CDR3 is CASSPRPGLAGALPASSYNEQFF.

V gene TRBV6-2 or TRBV6-3 combines with J gene TRBJ1-1. CDR3 length equals 16 residues. Germline V lookup: CDR1 MNHEY, CDR2 SVGEGT. CDR3 sequence: CASSYPVNGPDTEAFF.

The chain couples TRBV7-9 to TRBJ2-5; TCRdb reports TRBD2, a call that lacks DNA to check it against. CDR3 length: 17 residues. Germline CDR1 reads SEHNR; CDR2 reads FQNEAQ (reference sequence). CDR3 residues: CASSASSAGVPQETQYF.

The J gene is TRBJ2-2, the V gene TRBV5-1; TCRdb proposes TRBD1, but this gene call is untestable without DNA. Germline V gene sequence: CDR1 SGHRS, CDR2 YFSETQ. The CDR3 contains 12 residues. The CDR3 loop reads CASIEGSGELFF.

The rearrangement links TRBV29-1 to TRBJ2-1. Germline-derived CDR1 and CDR2 are SQVTM and ANQGSEA. This CDR3 has 13 amino acids. CDR3 sequence reads: CRVEQVNYNEQFF.

The rearrangement uses TRBV5-1 and TRBJ2-7. CDR1 is SGHRS, CDR2 YFSETQ, per germline. The CDR3 is 12 amino acids. Here the CDR3 reads CASSLYSYEQYF.

The V gene is TRBV4-3, the J gene TRBJ2-1; TCRdb reports TRBD2, a call that lacks DNA to check it against. The CDR3 is made up of 16 amino acids. CDR1 is LGHNA, CDR2 YSLEER, per germline. CDR3 region: CASSQGSGGSYNEQFF.

J is TRBJ2-7 and V is TRBV29-1; TCRdb's assignment of TRBD1 cannot be checked, as there is no DNA. CDR3 length: 16 residues. The V gene's germline CDR1 is SQVTM and CDR2 ANQGSEA. The CDR3 reads CSVDGTETSRPYEQYF.

The rearrangement joins TRBV20-1 to TRBJ2-7; TCRdb's D call of TRBD2 is untestable without DNA. This CDR3 contains 14 residues. CDR1 DFQATT and CDR2 SNEGSKA come from the germline V gene (reference sequence). This chain's CDR3 is CSAIRLAELYEQYF.

The genes are TRBV7-9 and TRBJ2-7; TCRdb's D call of TRBD2 is untestable without DNA. The CDR3 contains 15 residues. Germline V gives CDR1 SEHNR, CDR2 FQNEAQ (reference sequence). CDR3 amino acids: CASSPAGSGSYEQYF.

CDR3 sequence reads: CASSYEEDRVWIGQFF. The V call is TRBV6-1, the J call TRBJ2-1; absent DNA, TCRdb's TRBD1 call cannot be checked. The CDR3 is made up of 16 amino acids. Germline V gives CDR1 MNHNS, CDR2 SASEGT.

The chain is built from TRBV11-2 and TRBJ2-5; the TRBD1 assignment by TCRdb is unverifiable without DNA. This CDR3 comprises 15 residues. Germline values: CDR1 SGHAT, CDR2 FQNNGV. The CDR3 here is CASSLDSGVGETQYF.

The CDR3 loop is CASSRGLAGGNEQFF. The chain links TRBV12-3 or TRBV12-4 to TRBJ2-1; absent DNA, TCRdb's TRBD2 call cannot be checked. The length of the CDR3 is 15 residues.

CDR3 sequence reads: CSAGGLTSYEQYF. V and J are TRBV29-1 and TRBJ2-7; TCRdb's D call of TRBD2 is untestable without DNA. The CDR3 runs to 13 residues. In germline, CDR1 is SQVTM, CDR2 ANQGSEA.

The V call is TRBV7-9, the J call TRBJ2-7; there is no DNA to check the TCRdb D call of TRBD1. The CDR3 is 16 amino acids. Germline CDR1 reads SEHNR; CDR2 reads FQNEAQ (reference sequence). Here the CDR3 reads CASSREGGPISYEQYF. Together with reference TRBV7-9 and TRBJ2-7, the CDR3 gives the full variable domain: DTGVSQNPRHKITKRGQNVTFRCDPISEHNRLYWYRQTLGQGPEFLTYFQNEAQLEKSRLLSDRFSAERPKGSFSTLEIQRTEQGDSAMYLCASSREGGPISYEQYFGPGTRLTVT.

The chain is built from TRBV11-2 and TRBJ1-4; the D call of TRBD1 rests on TCRdb alone, since no DNA is present to check it. The CDR3 has 16 residues. Germline loops: CDR1 SGHAT, CDR2 FQNNGV. The CDR3 region is CASSLGTQGADEKLFF.